Each of the 5 T cell receptor beta chains below was sequenced from the same sample in a study of blood T cell repertoires in COVID-19. The method was immunoSEQ multiplex PCR; TCRdb's version includes in-frame clones alone and lacks a portion of them. The sample includes 300,000 to 400,000 clones, approximately 86% seen only once; the top ten take roughly 4.2%. The sequenced sample consisted of PBMCs or T cells enriched from blood (not recorded which). The origin of the receptors is a middle-aged woman with acute COVID-19.

The chain couples TRBV9 to TRBJ2-3; no firm D call. The germline gives CDR1 SGDLS, CDR2 YYNGEE. Between the trimmed V and J ends, which lost 2 bases and 1 base, there was a span of 11 bases. This CDR3 region has 15 residues. CDR3 in amino acids: CASSVRLVGTDTQYF. The CDR3 DNA sequence: TGTGCCAGCAGCGTGCGGCTAGTTGGCACAGATACGCAGTATTTT. The full variable domain, in which reference TRBV9 and TRBJ2-3 provide the parts outside the CDR3, is DSGVTQTPKHLITATGQRVTLRCSPRSGDLSVYWYQQSLDQGLQFLIQYYNGEERAKGNILERFSAQQFPDLHSELNLSSLELGDSALYFCASSVRLVGTDTQYFGPGTRLTVL.

The J gene is TRBJ1-2, the V gene TRBV28; 7 positions agree with TRBD1. Germline V gives CDR1 MDHEN, CDR2 SYDVKM. This CDR3 contains 18 residues. V was pared by 0 bases and J by 0 bases, with 10 bases of the junction left unmatched. CDR3 nucleotides: TGTGCCAGCAGTTTATGGGACCGGAAGGGGGCCCCTAACTATGGCTACACCTTC. Its translation: CASSLWDRKGAPNYGYTF.

This clone showed up just once. The chain carries TRBV7-2 and TRBJ1-2; the D gene is possibly TRBD1 (5 bases). The CDR3 is 12 amino acids. Trimming pared 6 bases from V and 7 bases from J, leaving 12 bases between. Germline CDR1 SGHTA, CDR2 FQGNSA. CDR3 in amino acids: CASSPGQAGYTF. The CDR3 nucleotides are TGTGCCAGCAGTCCAGGACAAGCTGGCTACACCTTC.

The chain uses TRBV10-3 and TRBJ1-1, with D possibly being TRBD1 (5 bases). The CDR3 is 15 amino acids. Germline V lookup: CDR1 ENHRY, CDR2 SYGVKD. With 4 bases removed from V and 0 bases from J, the gap between germline ends came to 12 bases. CDR3 region: CAISAQDRMNTEAFF. DNA for the CDR3: TGTGCCATCAGTGCTCAAGACAGAATGAACACTGAAGCTTTCTTT.

The chain joins TRBV7-2 to TRBJ1-3; 8 nucleotides agree with TRBD1. Germline V gene sequence: CDR1 SGHTA, CDR2 FQGNSA. The ends lost 4 bases at V and 0 bases at J; junction bases unmatched: 2. The CDR3 is 15 amino acids. CDR3 region: CASSSDRASGNTIYF. The CDR3 DNA reads as TGTGCCAGCAGCTCGGACAGGGCCTCTGGAAACACCATATATTTT. The full variable domain, with the rest looked up from reference TRBV7-2 and TRBJ1-3, is GAGVSQSPSNKVTEKGKDVELRCDPISGHTALYWYRQSLGQGLEFLIYFQGNSAPDKSGLPSDRFSAERTGGSVSTLTIQRTQQEDSAVYLCASSSDRASGNTIYFGEGSWLTVV.